Many counts were recorded for the clone carrying this TCR beta chain. Its target is not known. This specimen comes from a study of response to subunit inactivated influenza vaccine. Broader study findings: The authors suggested that every seasonal influenza vaccination recruits few new T cells.

V shed 2 bases and J 4 bases; nucleotides not matched to a gene: 2. The germline V gene has CDR1 MNHNY and CDR2 SVGAGI (reference sequence). This CDR3 has 13 amino acids. TCRdb called the RT-PCR reads again in MiXCR, with one record for every CDR3 protein. The sample consists of approximately 530,000 distinct CDR3 sequences, under 15% of them appearing once. V gene TRBV6-6 combines with J gene TRBJ2-7; TRBD1 matches at 7 bases. This sample comprised PBMCs from blood, obtained 40 to 50 days after vaccination. This clonotype was obtained from a man aged 45-60 years who received an inactivated influenza vaccine. In nucleotides, the CDR3 is TGTGCCAGCAGTTACCGGGACAGATACGAGCAGTACTTC. It specifies CASSYRDRYEQYF.